Listed here are 11 T cell receptor beta chains from one sample, sequenced in a study of blood T cell repertoires in COVID-19. Profiling relied on immunoSEQ multiplex PCR, and the TCRdb table lists in-frame clones only, not all of them. The table has about 150,000 clones, around 86% seen once. Sequencing used peripheral blood. The receptors stem from a woman older than 75 with COVID-19, enrolled during active disease.

This sequence joins TRBV6-5 and TRBJ1-1; no firm D call. There are 16 residues in the CDR3. V shed 4 bases and J shed 1 base, with 16 bases lying between them. The germline V gene has CDR1 MNHEY and CDR2 SVGAGI. The CDR3 nucleotides are TGTGCCAGCAGTTCACTCGTTCTGGGGAGGAACACTGAAGCTTTCTTT. It is translated as CASSSLVLGRNTEAFF.

As regards this clone: The junction departs from germline at one end; a sequencing error may be responsible. The V call is TRBV7-2, the J call TRBJ2-7; D call uncertain. Germline CDR1 reads SGHTA; CDR2 reads FQGNSA. The CDR3 is made up of 12 amino acids. The CDR3 sequence: CASSLGSSEQYF. The CDR3 DNA sequence: TGTGCCAGCAGCTTAGGTTCCTCCGAGCAGTACTTC. The variable domain in full, with the rest retrieved from reference TRBV7-2 and TRBJ2-7, is GAGVSQSPSNKVTEKGKDVELRCDPISGHTALYWYRQSLGQGLEFLIYFQGNSAPDKSGLPSDRFSAERTGGSVSTLTIQRTQQEDSAVYLCASSLGSSEQYFGPGTRLTVT.

The chain combines TRBV13 with TRBJ2-2; 8 bases align to TRBD2. This CDR3 spans 18 amino acids. V was pared by 6 bases and J by 1 base, with 13 bases of the junction left unmatched. Germline V gene data show CDR1 as PRHDT and CDR2 as FYEKMQ (reference sequence). The CDR3 nucleotides read TGTGCCAGCAGTCGGGGCGGGGGGAGACAGCGGAACACCGGGGAGCTGTTTTTT. This translates into CASSRGGGRQRNTGELFF.

The V call is TRBV18, the J call TRBJ2-1, with D tentatively TRBD1 (5 bases). V dropped 4 bases and J dropped 3 bases, with 16 bases sitting between them. The CDR3 has 16 amino acids. Germline-derived CDR1 and CDR2 are KGHSH and LQKENI. The CDR3 sequence is CASSRTSSPGYNEQFF. CDR3 bases: TGTGCCAGCTCACGGACAAGCAGTCCCGGCTACAATGAGCAGTTCTTC.

Regarding this clone: The sample contains more than one DNA sequence encoding this CDR3. This chain uses TRBV5-4 with TRBJ2-7; 8 positions agree with TRBD2. Germline V gene sequence: CDR1 SGHNT, CDR2 YYREEE (reference sequence). After removal of 0 bases from V and 5 bases from J, the junction contained 1 base not matched to a gene. The CDR3 consists of 13 residues. Here the CDR3 DNA reads TGTGCCAGCAGCTTGGCGGGAGGGGACGAGCAGTACTTC. Its protein product is CASSLAGGDEQYF.

On this clone: The same CDR3 can be traced to other DNA sequences in this sample. This chain links TRBV28 with TRBJ1-2, with 7 bases matching TRBD1. The CDR3 covers 13 residues. The germline V gene encodes CDR1 MDHEN and CDR2 SYDVKM. Losses at the gene ends were 5 bases for V and 2 bases for J; bases not matched to a gene: 2. CDR3 DNA sequence: TGTGCCAGCAGTCTGGGACAGAACTATGGCTACACCTTC. Protein product: CASSLGQNYGYTF.

The CDR3 protein is CASSSLRDRGFYGYTF. CDR3 nucleotides: TGTGCCAGCAGTTCCCTCCGGGACAGGGGTTTTTATGGCTACACCTTC. The chain joins TRBV6-5 to TRBJ1-2, with TRBD1 identical over 10 bases. CDR1 is MNHEY, CDR2 SVGAGI, per germline. V shed 4 bases, J shed 5 bases, and the junction held 10 bases outside the gene matches. CDR3 size: 16 residues.

The chain combines TRBV11-2 with TRBJ1-2; possible D gene TRBD1, 6 bases. This CDR3 comprises 13 residues. Germline assignment: CDR1 SGHAT and CDR2 FQNNGV. Trimming cost V 4 bases and J 3 bases, with 9 bases left between them. Written as DNA, the CDR3 is TGTGCCAGCAGCTCAACAGGGTACTATGGCTACACCTTC. Translated: CASSSTGYYGYTF.

Details on this clone: One end of the junction does not line up with germline, which may come from a read error. This rearrangement joins TRBV5-1 to TRBJ1-1; 7 bases match TRBD1. This CDR3 comprises 15 residues. CDR1 is SGHRS and CDR2 is YFSETQ in the germline V gene. The CDR3 DNA follows: TGCGCCAGCAGCTTAAGGGGGACAGCCAACATTGAAGCTTTCTTT. Encoded protein: CASSLRGTANIEAFF.

The genes are TRBV16 and TRBJ2-5; 9 bases are a match to TRBD2. Germline V gives CDR1 KGHSY, CDR2 FQNENV. With V trimmed by 2 bases and J by 5 bases, 12 bases remained unmatched. The CDR3 contains 17 residues. In nucleotides, the CDR3 is TGTGCCAGCAGCCAAGGGGGTGTAGCGGGAGTGTCGGAGACCCAGTACTTC. It yields the protein CASSQGGVAGVSETQYF. Variable domain in full (rest from reference TRBV16 and TRBJ2-5): GEEVAQTPKHLVRGEGQKAKLYCAPIKGHSYVFWYQQVLKNEFKFLISFQNENVFDETGMPKERFSAKCLPNSPCSLEIQATKLEDSAVYFCASSQGGVAGVSETQYFGPGTRLLVL.

This rearrangement joins TRBV7-3 to TRBJ2-2, with 10 bases lining up with TRBD2. J lost 6 bases, V lost 8 bases, and 9 bases had no gene match. The CDR3 spans 15 residues. The germline V gene has CDR1 SGHTA and CDR2 FQGTGA. The CDR3 bases are TGTGCCAGCGGGACTAGCGTCGGTGGGGCCGGGGAGCTGTTTTTT. Translating it yields CASGTSVGGAGELFF.